These T cell receptor beta chains were read from a single sample in a study of beta chain features in type 1 diabetes. The protocol was immunoSEQ multiplex PCR, while the TCRdb copy is restricted to in-frame clones and leaves out a portion. The sample yields about 360,000 clones, about 12% seen once. The specimen sequenced was naive CD4+ T cells from blood. These receptors all come from a young man in good health. CDR3s include the opening cysteine and the closing phenylalanine or tryptophan. A D gene is named only where the DNA matches it firmly. Some rows mark clone size as missing; the rest say once, few, many or name a class of expanded clone.

few	-	TRBV2	TRBJ2-1	CASSEDRRNEQFF	TGTGCCAGCAGTGAGGACAGAAGGAATGAGCAGTTCTTC
-	-	TRBV13	TRBJ1-4	CASSLRGEGSEKLFF	TGTGCCAGCAGCTTGCGAGGGGAGGGATCTGAAAAACTGTTTTTT
-	-	TRBV5-4	TRBJ1-2	CASSEQQQDLYGYTF	TGTGCCAGCAGCGAACAACAACAGGATCTATATGGCTACACCTTC
-	TRBD2	TRBV28	TRBJ2-3	CASSWAGAIDTQYF	TGTGCCAGCAGTTGGGCGGGAGCAATAGATACGCAGTATTTT
few	-	TRBV6-1	TRBJ2-2	CASSEFLNTGELFF	TGTGCCAGCAGTGAGTTTCTGAACACCGGGGAGCTGTTTTTT
-	TRBD2	TRBV29-1	TRBJ2-3	CSVYGTGLSTDTQYF	TGCAGCGTATACGGAACGGGACTAAGCACAGATACGCAGTATTTT
few	TRBD2	TRBV19	TRBJ2-1	CASRLAGGTYNEQFF	TGTGCCAGCCGGCTAGCGGGGGGGACCTACAATGAGCAGTTCTTC
-	-	TRBV27	TRBJ2-7	CASSFYPDRQRGYEQYF	TGTGCCAGCAGTTTCTACCCCGACAGGCAAAGGGGCTACGAGCAGTACTTC
few	-	TRBV30	TRBJ2-7	CAYTGHNSYEQYF	TGTGCCTACACAGGGCATAATTCCTACGAGCAGTACTTC
-	-	TRBV5-1	TRBJ1-5	CASSLGGGNNQPQHF	TGCGCCAGCAGCTTGGGTGGCGGTAACAATCAGCCCCAGCATTTT
-	TRBD2	TRBV11-2	TRBJ2-5	CASSLGSWGRAQETQYF	TGTGCCAGCAGCTTAGGCTCTTGGGGGAGGGCCCAAGAGACCCAGTACTTC
-	-	TRBV7-2	TRBJ1-5	CASSLRVAGSNQPQHF	TGTGCCAGCAGCTTAAGGGTTGCGGGTAGCAATCAGCCCCAGCATTTT
-	-	TRBV19	TRBJ1-1	CASSLPPPGAWGRTEAFF	TGTGCCAGTAGTCTCCCACCCCCTGGGGCCTGGGGGAGGACTGAAGCTTTCTTT
-	-	TRBV11-2	TRBJ2-7	CASRPRTRTYEQYF	TGTGCCAGCCGTCCCCGTACCAGAACCTACGAGCAGTACTTC
few	-	TRBV28	TRBJ1-1	CASSLQGTEAFF	TGTGCCAGCAGTTTACAGGGCACTGAAGCTTTCTTT
few	-	TRBV7-2	TRBJ1-6	CASSPRQAENSPLHF	TGTGCCAGCAGCCCGAGACAGGCCGAGAATTCACCCCTCCACTTT
-	-	TRBV28	TRBJ2-2	CASSWDSGNTGELFF	TGTGCCAGCAGCTGGGACTCGGGGAACACCGGGGAGCTGTTTTTT
-	-	TRBV28	TRBJ2-7	CASSLDPGQRSGTRPFYEQYF	TGTGCCAGCAGTTTGGATCCGGGACAGCGATCCGGGACTAGGCCCTTTTACGAGCAGTACTTC
-	-	TRBV28	TRBJ1-6	CASISPLGSYNSPLHF	TGTGCCAGCATCTCCCCGCTAGGCTCCTATAATTCACCCCTCCACTTT
-	-	TRBV9	TRBJ2-1	CASSVGSPSYNEQFF	TGTGCCAGCAGCGTAGGTTCTCCTTCCTACAATGAGCAGTTCTTC
few	-	TRBV9	TRBJ1-1	CASSVRWQAAEAFF	TGTGCCAGCAGCGTACGGTGGCAGGCCGCTGAAGCTTTCTTT
few	-	TRBV11-3	TRBJ2-1	CASSLGWRRNEQFF	TGTGCCAGCAGCTTAGGATGGAGGCGGAATGAGCAGTTCTTC
many	TRBD1	TRBV29-1	TRBJ2-6	CSVGDRAGANVLTF	TGCAGCGTTGGGGACAGGGCTGGGGCCAACGTCCTGACTTTC
few	-	TRBV4-3	TRBJ2-7	CASSQVYGSYEQYF	TGCGCCAGCAGCCAAGTTTACGGGAGCTACGAGCAGTACTTC
-	-	TRBV9	TRBJ2-7	CASSVTDSFYEQYF	TGTGCCAGCAGCGTGACAGACTCCTTCTACGAGCAGTACTTC
few	TRBD1	TRBV4-3	TRBJ2-1	CASSQKQGLSSEQFF	TGCGCCAGCAGCCAAAAACAGGGGCTGTCGAGTGAGCAGTTCTTC
-	-	TRBV6-6	TRBJ1-3	CASSYVMRTGNTIYF	TGTGCCAGCAGTTACGTGATGAGGACTGGAAACACCATATATTTT
-	TRBD2	TRBV5-6	TRBJ2-7	CASSSLAGPTYEQYF	TGTGCCAGCAGCTCGCTAGCGGGCCCAACCTACGAGCAGTACTTC
few	TRBD1	TRBV5-4	TRBJ1-6	CASSFGTGQHSPLHF	TGTGCCAGCAGCTTTGGGACAGGGCAGCATTCACCCCTCCACTTT
-	TRBD1	TRBV5-1	TRBJ2-6	CASSLRDRGFLSGANVLTF	TGCGCCAGCAGCTTGAGGGACAGGGGTTTTCTCTCTGGGGCCAACGTCCTGACTTTC
few	TRBD1	TRBV15	TRBJ1-5	CATSRDSDRGINQPQHF	TGTGCCACCAGCAGAGATTCCGACAGGGGCATCAATCAGCCCCAGCATTTT